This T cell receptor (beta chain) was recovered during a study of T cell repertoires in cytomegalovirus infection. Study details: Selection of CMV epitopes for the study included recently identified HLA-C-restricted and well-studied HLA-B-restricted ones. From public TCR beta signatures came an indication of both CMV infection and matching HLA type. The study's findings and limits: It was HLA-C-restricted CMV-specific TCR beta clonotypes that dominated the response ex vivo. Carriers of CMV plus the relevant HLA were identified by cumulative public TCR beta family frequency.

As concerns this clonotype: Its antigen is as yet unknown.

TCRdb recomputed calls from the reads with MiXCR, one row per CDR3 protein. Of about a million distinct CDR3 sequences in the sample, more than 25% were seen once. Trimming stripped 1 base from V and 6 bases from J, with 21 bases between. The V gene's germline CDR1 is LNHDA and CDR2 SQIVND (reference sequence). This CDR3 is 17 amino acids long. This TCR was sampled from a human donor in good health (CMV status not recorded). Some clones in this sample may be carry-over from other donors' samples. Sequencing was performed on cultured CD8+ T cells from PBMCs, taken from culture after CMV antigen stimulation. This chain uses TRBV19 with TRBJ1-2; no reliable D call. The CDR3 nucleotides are TGTGCCAGTAGTATAGGCAGACACCTGTACCCTTCAGATGGCTACACCTTC. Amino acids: CASSIGRHLYPSDGYTF.